The 26 T cell receptor beta chains in this list originate from one sample, sequenced in a study of cytomegalovirus exposure and HLA in healthy donors. Method: immunoSEQ multiplex PCR; TCRdb's copy keeps in-frame clones and lacks some. Of hundreds of thousands of clones in the sample, approximately 83% were seen once. The source material was PBMCs. The source of these receptors is a woman aged 25 to 39 in good health and CMV-seropositive.

V gene TRBV7-9 combines with J gene TRBJ2-5, with 10 bases lining up with TRBD2. Germline V gene data show CDR1 as SEHNR and CDR2 as FQNEAQ (reference sequence). There are 15 residues in the CDR3. Trimming took 3 bases from V and 6 from J; bases not matched to a gene: 7. This CDR3 is CASSFSSGRLKTQYF. CDR3 nucleotides: TGTGCCAGCAGCTTCTCTAGCGGGAGATTAAAGACCCAGTACTTC.

The chain links TRBV2 to TRBJ1-4; D is undetermined. This CDR3 is 12 amino acids long. The V gene's germline CDR1 is SNHLY and CDR2 FYNNEI. V was trimmed by 7 bases and J by 8 bases, leaving 11 bases between them. CDR3 protein: CASTRQREKLFF. In DNA form, the CDR3 reads TGTGCCAGCACGAGGCAGAGGGAAAAACTGTTTTTT.

This chain joins TRBV5-8 and TRBJ2-7; 9 positions agree with TRBD1. Looked up from germline, CDR1 is SGHTS and CDR2 is YDEGEE. The length of the CDR3 is 13 residues. After removal of 5 bases from V and 3 bases from J, the junction contained 3 bases not matched to a gene. CDR3 region: CASRRTGVYEQYF. The CDR3 DNA reads TGTGCCAGCAGAAGGACAGGGGTCTACGAGCAGTACTTC.

DNA for the CDR3: TGTGCCAGCACCGGAGGGACTAGCGGGACCCCCTACAATGAGCAGTTCTTC. Translation: CASTGGTSGTPYNEQFF. The genes are TRBV2 and TRBJ2-1, with 13 bases fitting TRBD2. V was clipped by 7 bases and J by 2 bases; unmatched bases: 8. This CDR3 spans 17 amino acids. Germline V gene lookup returns CDR1 SNHLY and CDR2 FYNNEI.

For this clone: Different DNA sequences within this sample yield the same CDR3. V and J are TRBV11-3 and TRBJ1-1, with 8 nucleotides matching TRBD1. CDR3 size: 15 residues. The germline gives CDR1 SGHNT, CDR2 YENEEA. After removal of 4 bases from V and 1 base from J, the junction contained 5 bases not matched to a gene. CDR3 residues: CASSSGQGENTEAFF. CDR3 in DNA: TGTGCCAGCAGCTCCGGACAGGGTGAGAACACTGAAGCTTTCTTT.

Only a few counts were recorded for this clone. The chain couples TRBV5-1 to TRBJ1-2, with D tentatively TRBD1 (6 bases). CDR3 length equals 15 residues. Germline loops: CDR1 SGHRS, CDR2 YFSETQ. V lost 4 bases and J lost 0, with 13 bases in between. CDR3 DNA sequence: TGCGCCAGCAGCCCCTCCGGGACAACTAACTATGGCTACACCTTC. Its translation: CASSPSGTTNYGYTF.

The chain links TRBV5-1 to TRBJ2-2, with 7 nucleotides matching TRBD1. In germline, CDR1 is SGHRS, CDR2 YFSETQ. Unmatched junction bases numbered 5, after V lost 4 bases and J lost 2 bases. The CDR3 runs to 15 residues. CDR3 protein: CASSNDRVNTGELFF. As DNA, the CDR3 is TGCGCCAGCAGCAACGACAGGGTAAACACCGGGGAGCTGTTTTTT.

The chain has TRBV7-3 and TRBJ2-3; TRBD2 might be the D (5 bases). There are 14 residues in the CDR3. Germline-derived CDR1 and CDR2 are SGHTA and FQGTGA. V was shortened by 5 bases and J by 4 bases, with 13 bases between the two germline ends. The CDR3 bases are TGTGCCAGCAGCGGTAGCGTCGGTGCAGATACGCAGTATTTT. This gives the protein CASSGSVGADTQYF.

The chain is built from TRBV9 and TRBJ2-1; TRBD2 aligns across 8 bases. Trimming took 4 bases from V and 4 from J; bases not matched to a gene: 13. The CDR3 extends over 17 amino acids. In germline, CDR1 is SGDLS, CDR2 YYNGEE. In DNA, the CDR3 is TGTGCCAGCAGCCCTAGAGCCGGGACTAGGAGTTACAATGAGCAGTTCTTC. Protein: CASSPRAGTRSYNEQFF.

The gene calls are TRBV5-4 and TRBJ1-5; tentatively, D is TRBD1 (6 bases). Germline V gene data show CDR1 as SGHNT and CDR2 as YYREEE (reference sequence). The CDR3 runs to 13 residues. Trimming cost V 4 bases and J 7 bases, with 12 bases left between them. The CDR3 loop is CASSTGGAQPQHF. The CDR3 DNA reads as TGTGCCAGCAGCACCGGGGGGGCCCAGCCCCAGCATTTT.

The J gene is TRBJ2-7, the V gene TRBV19; TRBD2 agrees at 7 bases. This CDR3 has 11 residues. Per the germline V gene, CDR1 is LNHDA and CDR2 is SQIVND (reference sequence). The V segment lost 6 bases and the J segment 7 bases; nucleotides outside the gene matches: 3. CDR3 bases: TGTGCCAGTAGGACGGGGGGTGAGCAGTACTTC. Protein product: CASRTGGEQYF.

The V gene is TRBV30, the J gene TRBJ2-5; D is unresolved. From germline, CDR1 is GTSNPN and CDR2 SVGIG (reference sequence). This CDR3 is built from 12 residues. V was cut by 2 bases and J by 3 bases, with 7 bases left in between. CDR3 loop: CAWSSLKETQYF. The DNA of the CDR3 is TGTGCCTGGAGTTCCCTAAAAGAGACCCAGTACTTC. The variable domain in full, with the rest retrieved from reference TRBV30 and TRBJ2-5, is SQTIHQWPATLVQPVGSPLSLECTVEGTSNPNLYWYRQAAGRGLQLLFYSVGIGQISSEVPQNLSASRPQDRQFILSSKKLLLSDSGFYLCAWSSLKETQYFGPGTRLLVL.

V and J are TRBV28 and TRBJ1-3; 8 nucleotides agree with TRBD1. This CDR3 spans 15 amino acids. Per germline, CDR1 MDHEN and CDR2 SYDVKM. V shed 1 base and J 7 bases; nucleotides not matched to a gene: 6. CDR3 DNA sequence: TGTGCCAGCAGTTTATCCCAGGGGGCCCGGAACACCATATATTTT. Its translation: CASSLSQGARNTIYF. The variable domain in full, completed from reference TRBV28 and TRBJ1-3, reads DVKVTQSSRYLVKRTGEKVFLECVQDMDHENMFWYRQDPGLGLRLIYFSYDVKMKEKGDIPEGYSVSREKKERFSLILESASTNQTSMYLCASSLSQGARNTIYFGEGSWLTVV.

J is TRBJ1-2 and V is TRBV7-8; D is possibly TRBD1 (6 bases). V was clipped by 5 bases and J by 4 bases, with 8 bases between them. Germline V lookup: CDR1 SGHVS, CDR2 FQNEAQ. The CDR3 spans 12 residues. The CDR3 spells CASSTGIYGYTF. In nucleotides, the CDR3 is TGTGCCAGCAGCACAGGGATCTATGGCTACACCTTC.

The gene calls are TRBV27 and TRBJ2-7; possible D gene TRBD2, 6 bases. Germline CDR1 is MNHEY and CDR2 is SMNVEV (reference sequence). Trimming cost V 0 bases and J 7 bases, with 13 bases left between them. The CDR3 extends over 14 amino acids. This CDR3 is CASSLSVRAGEQYF. CDR3 DNA: TGTGCCAGCAGTTTATCTGTCAGGGCGGGGGAGCAGTACTTC.

This chain links TRBV19 with TRBJ2-7; TRBD2 matches 11 bases. V was pared by 6 bases and J by 4 bases, with 11 bases of the junction left unmatched. This CDR3 has 16 amino acids. The germline V gene encodes CDR1 LNHDA and CDR2 SQIVND (reference sequence). The CDR3 sequence: CASRISGTSGYYEQYF. The CDR3 region has the DNA TGTGCCAGTAGGATTTCCGGGACTAGCGGATATTACGAGCAGTACTTC.

The chain joins TRBV2 to TRBJ2-7; 10 positions agree with TRBD2. Trimming took 6 bases from V and 7 from J; bases not matched to a gene: 9. The CDR3 runs to 14 residues. The V gene's germline CDR1 is SNHLY and CDR2 FYNNEI. CDR3 loop: CASRQGLAVGEQYF. CDR3 nucleotide sequence: TGTGCCAGCAGACAAGGACTAGCGGTCGGAGAGCAGTACTTC.

The chain is built from TRBV28 and TRBJ2-1; possibly TRBD2 for D (6 bases). CDR3 length: 12 residues. V was shortened by 4 bases and J by 10 bases, with 11 bases between the two germline ends. The germline gives CDR1 MDHEN, CDR2 SYDVKM. The CDR3 is CASSSEGKEQFF. The CDR3 DNA follows: TGTGCCAGCAGTTCGGAGGGGAAAGAGCAGTTCTTC.

A word on this clone: Other DNA sequences in this specimen translate into the identical CDR3. This chain uses TRBV9 with TRBJ2-3, with 12 bases identical to TRBD2. Germline V lookup: CDR1 SGDLS, CDR2 YYNGEE. V dropped 3 bases and J dropped 0; count of bases not matched to a gene: 2. This CDR3 has 16 amino acids. The CDR3 loop is CASSAGLAGSTDTQYF. CDR3 bases: TGTGCCAGCAGCGCTGGACTAGCGGGGAGCACAGATACGCAGTATTTT. Drawing the rest from reference TRBV9 and TRBJ2-3, the complete variable domain is DSGVTQTPKHLITATGQRVTLRCSPRSGDLSVYWYQQSLDQGLQFLIQYYNGEERAKGNILERFSAQQFPDLHSELNLSSLELGDSALYFCASSAGLAGSTDTQYFGPGTRLTVL.

This clone was detected once. The CDR3 sequence: CASSESGSSYEQYF. The CDR3 DNA sequence: TGCGCCAGCAGTGAGTCGGGCAGCTCCTACGAGCAGTACTTC. The genes are TRBV10-2 and TRBJ2-7; D is ambiguous. Looked up from germline, CDR1 is WSHSY and CDR2 is SAAADI. The CDR3 length is 14 residues. The germline V and J ends were trimmed by 0 bases and 0 bases, with 6 bases remaining between them.

The chain couples TRBV5-1 to TRBJ2-7; 12 nucleotides align to TRBD2. This CDR3 is 17 amino acids long. Germline V gene lookup returns CDR1 SGHRS and CDR2 YFSETQ. V was pared by 0 bases and J by 5 bases, with 9 bases of the junction left unmatched. CDR3 sequence reads: CASSLVTSGSGWNEQYF. The CDR3 DNA follows: TGCGCCAGCAGCTTGGTGACTAGCGGGAGTGGGTGGAACGAGCAGTACTTC.

The chain combines TRBV19 with TRBJ2-7; 12 bases fit TRBD1. Losses at the gene ends were 5 bases for V and 4 bases for J; bases not matched to a gene: 6. CDR1 is LNHDA and CDR2 is SQIVND in the germline V gene (reference sequence). The CDR3 is 15 amino acids. CDR3 protein: CASSSGTGGVYEQYF. In DNA form, the CDR3 reads TGTGCCAGTAGTTCCGGGACAGGGGGCGTGTACGAGCAGTACTTC.

V and J are TRBV30 and TRBJ2-1; 13 bases line up with TRBD2. The ends lost 0 bases at V and 4 bases at J; junction bases unmatched: 0. CDR3 length: 15 residues. The V gene's germline CDR1 is GTSNPN and CDR2 SVGIG (reference sequence). CDR3 coding DNA: TGTGCCTGGAGTGTACTAGCGGGAGGGTACAATGAGCAGTTCTTC. This codes for CAWSVLAGGYNEQFF.

The rearrangement uses TRBV2 and TRBJ2-7, with 10 bases lining up with TRBD2. The junction had 9 bases not matched to a gene; V was cut back by 6 bases and J by 4 bases. The CDR3 covers 15 residues. Germline values: CDR1 SNHLY, CDR2 FYNNEI. This CDR3 reads CASRKWTSGDYEQYF. CDR3 DNA sequence: TGTGCCAGCAGAAAATGGACTAGCGGAGATTACGAGCAGTACTTC.

This clone has just one count. The chain couples TRBV27 to TRBJ2-1, with D unclear. The CDR3 is 13 amino acids. The V gene's germline CDR1 is MNHEY and CDR2 SMNVEV (reference sequence). Trimming stripped 6 bases from V and 9 bases from J, with 15 bases between. DNA of the CDR3: TGTGCCAGCAGCCCCCCGATCCCAGGTGAGCAGTTCTTC. Its protein is CASSPPIPGEQFF.

The rearrangement links TRBV6-5 to TRBJ2-5, with D perhaps matching TRBD2 (5 bases). Germline V CDR1 and CDR2: MNHEY, SVGAGI. The V and J ends lost 2 bases and 10 bases respectively, with 14 bases between them. The CDR3 contains 13 residues. The CDR3 DNA follows: TGTGCCAGCAGTTACGTAAGGACTGGGTACCAGTACTTC. This translates into CASSYVRTGYQYF.